A single sample gave rise to the 25 T cell receptor beta chains below, sequenced in a study of T cells in Graves' hyperthyroidism and ophthalmopathy. There were TCR beta CDR3 regions amplified from RNA transcripts. A first-round RT-PCR of the TCR CDR3 used the HTBI primer set. One entry per CDR3 protein results from TCRdb running MiXCR on the multiplex PCR reads. The data contain hundreds of thousands of distinct CDR3 sequences, about two fifths of them singletons. The sample comprised blood. These receptors were obtained from a man between 18 and 35 years old with Graves' hyperthyroidism.

This clonotype appeared a few times. This sequence joins TRBV7-2 and TRBJ2-2, with 10 bases matching TRBD2. Germline assignment: CDR1 SGHTA and CDR2 FQGNSA. The CDR3 is made up of 15 amino acids. Unmatched junction bases numbered 1, after V lost 0 bases and J lost 6 bases. CDR3 nucleotide sequence: TGTGCCAGCAGCTTAGCCAGCGGGGGGGCCGGGGAGCTGTTTTTT. Its translation is CASSLASGGAGELFF.

The chain has TRBV12-3 or TRBV12-4 and TRBJ1-1, with 8 bases that match TRBD1. The V gene end was trimmed by 6 bases and the J gene end by 0 bases; junction bases not matched to a gene: 6. CDR3 length equals 15 residues. The CDR3 reads CASRRTGSLNTEAFF. The CDR3 region has the DNA TGTGCCAGCAGGAGGACAGGGTCGTTGAACACTGAAGCTTTCTTT.

This clonotype was found a few times. V is TRBV5-1 and J is TRBJ2-7; 9 bases line up with TRBD1. Trimming at V came to 3 bases and at J to 3 bases, leaving 4 bases not matched to a gene. The germline CDR1 and CDR2 sequences are SGHRS and YFSETQ. This CDR3 has 14 amino acids. DNA of the CDR3: TGCGCCAGCAGCTCGTGGACAGGGGACTACGAGCAGTACTTC. As protein: CASSSWTGDYEQYF.

Of note for this clonotype: The junction shows a germline mismatch at one end, possibly a read error. The chain links TRBV10-3 to TRBJ2-7; 8 bases are a match to TRBD1. Germline V gene data show CDR1 as ENHRY and CDR2 as SYGVKD. The CDR3 consists of 16 residues. For the CDR3, the DNA is TGTGCCAGCAGTTACACAGACACGACAGGGGACTACGAGCAGTACTTC. Its translation: CASSYTDTTGDYEQYF.

Concerning this clonotype itself: No conserved phenylalanine or tryptophan is present at the end of the CDR3, so a read error is the likely explanation. The chain joins TRBV11-2 to TRBJ2-5; D call uncertain. Judging by the DNA end, TRBJ2-7 fits better; the J call may be wrong. Germline CDR1 SGHAT, CDR2 FQNNGV. This CDR3 has 13 amino acids. CDR3 protein: CASSLLSYHEQYS. For the CDR3, the DNA is TGTGCCAGCAGCTTACTGAGTTACCACGAGCAGTACTCC.

The rearrangement links TRBV5-1 to TRBJ1-4; D unclear. V was cut by 3 bases and J by 5 bases, with 14 bases left in between. This CDR3 comprises 15 residues. CDR1 and CDR2 (germline): SGHRS, YFSETQ. CDR3 DNA: TGCGCCAGCAGCTCGGGATTTGGGCAAAATGAAAAACTGTTTTTT. Protein product: CASSSGFGQNEKLFF.

Of note for this clonotype: This may stem from a read error, because a much larger clone lies one nucleotide away. V usage is TRBV7-2 and J usage is TRBJ1-5; D is ambiguous. The CDR3 length is 14 residues. Germline CDR1 and CDR2: SGHTA and FQGNSA. CDR3 coding DNA: TGTGCCAGTAGCTACAGCTATAGCAATCAGCCCCAGCATTTT. It translates to CASSYSYSNQPQHF.

The J gene is TRBJ1-3, the V gene TRBV7-9; no clear D gene. CDR1 and CDR2 (germline): SEHNR, FQNEAQ (reference sequence). V lost 5 bases and J 0 bases, leaving 11 bases between the germline ends. The CDR3 totals 15 residues. The CDR3 DNA is TGTGCCAGCAGCCCTTCGAGTGTCTCTGGAAACACCATATATTTT. As protein: CASSPSSVSGNTIYF.

The table lists this clonotype with a few counts. J is TRBJ2-7 and V is TRBV4-3; a weak D match, TRBD2 (5 bases). Between the trimmed V and J ends, which lost 8 bases and 3 bases, there was a span of 14 bases. Germline assignment: CDR1 LGHNA and CDR2 YSLEER. The CDR3 is 13 residues long. The CDR3 is CASPRGSYYEQYF. The DNA for the CDR3 is TGCGCCAGCCCTCGCGGGTCTTACTACGAGCAGTACTTC.

This clonotype was counted only a few times. The gene calls are TRBV20-1 and TRBJ2-5; 7 bases agree with TRBD2. V lost 1 base and J lost 0; bases outside the gene matches: 5. This CDR3 region has 15 residues. Per germline, CDR1 DFQATT and CDR2 SNEGSKA (reference sequence). CDR3 nucleotides: TGCAGTGCTAGAGCGAGTAGCGGGCACCAAGAGACCCAGTACTTC. This encodes CSARASSGHQETQYF.

This clonotype has just a few counts. CDR3 sequence (DNA): TGTGCCAGCAGCTTGGGGACAGGGGAAAACCAGCCCCAGCATTTT. This sequence encodes CASSLGTGENQPQHF. The V call is TRBV7-2, the J call TRBJ1-5; 10 positions agree with TRBD1. This CDR3 has 15 amino acids. The J segment lost 7 bases and the V segment lost 3 bases, leaving 6 bases of the junction unmatched. Germline CDR1 reads SGHTA; CDR2 reads FQGNSA.

This clonotype was recorded at least ten times. This sequence joins TRBV7-8 and TRBJ2-7; no definite D call. Looked up from germline, CDR1 is SGHVS and CDR2 is FQNEAQ. Trimming took 1 base from V and 6 from J, leaving 10 bases between them. The CDR3 length is 13 residues. In DNA form, the CDR3 reads TGTGCCAGCAGCTTAGTCGTCGGCGTCGAGCAGTACTTC. As protein: CASSLVVGVEQYF.

This clonotype was seen a handful of times. The rearrangement links TRBV19 to TRBJ2-2; maybe TRBD1 (7 bases). Germline V gene lookup returns CDR1 LNHDA and CDR2 SQIVND (reference sequence). CDR3 size: 19 residues. Trimming stripped 5 bases from V and 4 bases from J, with 26 bases between. CDR3 nucleotide sequence: TGTGCCAGTAGTGCGCGAGGTCTCCAGGGGGGAGCAGTCACCGGGGAGCTGTTTTTT. Amino acid sequence: CASSARGLQGGAVTGELFF. The full variable domain, with the rest looked up from reference TRBV19 and TRBJ2-2, is DGGITQSPKYLFRKEGQNVTLSCEQNLNHDAMYWYRQDPGQGLRLIYYSQIVNDFQKGDIAEGYSVSREKKESFPLTVTSAQKNPTAFYLCASSARGLQGGAVTGELFFGEGSRLTVL.

In regard to this clonotype: Sequence at one end of the junction differs from germline and may be a read error. CDR3 loop: CSVGVGGNVLTF. The CDR3 DNA follows: TGCAGCGTTGGTGTTGGGGGCAACGTCCTGACTTTC. V gene TRBV29-1 combines with J gene TRBJ2-6; D tentatively fits TRBD1 or TRBD2 (5 bases each). Germline loops: CDR1 SQVTM, CDR2 ANQGSEA. This CDR3 has 12 amino acids.

There are many counts of this clonotype. This sequence joins TRBV11-2 and TRBJ1-1, with a tentative D call TRBD1 (5 bases). This CDR3 comprises 14 residues. V was pared by 5 bases and J by 7 bases, with 17 bases between. Germline loops: CDR1 SGHAT, CDR2 FQNNGV. The DNA of the CDR3 is TGTGCCAGCAGCGTCCCCCGGGGGTACGGTGAAGCTTTCTTT. Amino acid sequence: CASSVPRGYGEAFF.

J is TRBJ1-1 and V is TRBV9; TRBD1 aligns across 9 bases. J lost 1 base, V lost 4 bases, and 14 bases had no gene match. CDR3 size: 18 residues. Germline loops: CDR1 SGDLS, CDR2 YYNGEE. As DNA, the CDR3 is TGTGCCAGCAGCCGACGTCCCGGGACAGGGACGCGGAACACTGAAGCTTTCTTT. It encodes CASSRRPGTGTRNTEAFF. The whole variable domain, remainder taken from reference TRBV9 and TRBJ1-1, is DSGVTQTPKHLITATGQRVTLRCSPRSGDLSVYWYQQSLDQGLQFLIQYYNGEERAKGNILERFSAQQFPDLHSELNLSSLELGDSALYFCASSRRPGTGTRNTEAFFGQGTRLTVV.

The chain is built from TRBV10-1 and TRBJ2-2; TRBD1 aligns across 7 bases. This CDR3 has 15 residues. V was clipped by 4 bases and J by 4 bases; unmatched bases: 6. Germline CDR1 is WNHNN and CDR2 is SYGVQD (reference sequence). CDR3 loop: CASSGGQKRTGELFF. The CDR3, as DNA: TGCGCCAGCAGTGGGGGACAGAAACGCACCGGGGAGCTGTTTTTT.

In this sample, this clonotype turned up a few times. The chain employs TRBV7-8 and TRBJ2-7; D is tentatively TRBD1 or TRBD2 (5 bases each). The V gene's germline CDR1 is SGHVS and CDR2 FQNEAQ. The CDR3 is 18 residues long. The V end was cut by 1 base, the J end by 2 bases, with 21 bases between. CDR3 residues: CASSLDEAWGPTPYEQYF. CDR3 in DNA: TGTGCCAGCAGCTTAGATGAGGCCTGGGGACCAACTCCCTACGAGCAGTACTTC.

The chain has TRBV20-1 and TRBJ2-7; either TRBD1 or TRBD2 may supply D (5 bases each). This CDR3 spans 13 amino acids. The germline gives CDR1 DFQATT, CDR2 SNEGSKA (reference sequence). The germline V and J ends were trimmed by 5 bases and 8 bases, with 19 bases remaining between them. CDR3 nucleotide sequence: TGCAGTGCTTGGGAACCTGAGGGGTGGAAGCAGTACTTC. Translation gives CSAWEPEGWKQYF.

Many counts were recorded for this clonotype. The V and J genes are TRBV10-3 and TRBJ2-6; D tentatively reads TRBD1 or TRBD2 (5 bases each). V was pared by 10 bases and J by 3 bases, with 22 bases between. The length of the CDR3 is 17 residues. Germline-derived CDR1 and CDR2 are ENHRY and SYGVKD. As DNA, the CDR3 is TGTGCCACTAGTCCTGGGGACGGCCGCCTTGGGGCCAACGTCCTGACTTTC. Translated: CATSPGDGRLGANVLTF.

This clonotype appeared once. The chain uses TRBV7-8 and TRBJ2-3; TRBD2 aligns across 7 bases. Germline CDR1 is SGHVS and CDR2 is FQNEAQ. Trimming took 5 bases from V and 11 from J; bases not matched to a gene: 13. The CDR3 extends over 14 amino acids. The CDR3 DNA is TGTGCCAGCAGCCCGGAAGCGGGATACAATGAGCAGTATTTT. As protein: CASSPEAGYNEQYF. The whole variable domain, remainder taken from reference TRBV7-8 and TRBJ2-3, is GAGVSQSPRYKVAKRGQDVALRCDPISGHVSLFWYQQALGQGPEFLTYFQNEAQLDKSGLPSDRFFAERPEGSVSTLKIQRTQQEDSAVYLCASSPEAGYNEQYFGPGTRLTVL.

In the case of this clonotype: One end of the junction varies from germline; a read error may be responsible. The chain combines TRBV2 with TRBJ1-5; tentative D call: TRBD1 (5 bases). Germline V gene data show CDR1 as SNHLY and CDR2 as FYNNEI. The CDR3 has 15 residues. CDR3 protein: CASSQVKGANQPQHF. The CDR3 nucleotides are TGCGCCAGCAGCCAAGTAAAAGGGGCCAATCAGCCCCAGCATTTT. Supplemented by reference TRBV2 and TRBJ1-5, the full variable domain reads EPEVTQTPSHQVTQMGQEVILRCVPISNHLYFYWYRQILGQKVEFLVSFYNNEISEKSEIFDDQFSVERPDGSNFTLKIRSTKLEDSAMYFCASSQVKGANQPQHFGDGTRLSIL.

V and J are TRBV20-1 and TRBJ2-5, with D hard to call. The length of the CDR3 is 14 residues. Deletions cut 0 bases from V and 0 bases from J, with 8 bases between. Germline CDR1 reads DFQATT; CDR2 reads SNEGSKA (reference sequence). The CDR3 region is CSARERPYQETQYF. The CDR3 nucleotides are TGCAGTGCTAGAGAAAGGCCTTACCAAGAGACCCAGTACTTC.

The genes are TRBV29-1 and TRBJ2-5, with 8 nucleotides matching TRBD2. The CDR3 is made up of 14 amino acids. V was clipped by 7 bases and J by 4 bases; unmatched bases: 11. Per the germline V gene, CDR1 is SQVTM and CDR2 is ANQGSEA. The DNA of the CDR3 is TGCAGCGCCGGGAGGGGACTGGGGGGAGAGACCCAGTACTTC. It is translated as CSAGRGLGGETQYF.

About this clonotype itself: Germline is not matched at one junction end, which may reflect a read error. This chain uses TRBV29-1 with TRBJ1-4; TRBD1 is a possible D gene (6 bases). CDR1 SQVTM and CDR2 ANQGSEA come from the germline V gene. The CDR3 consists of 14 residues. DNA for the CDR3: TGTGCCAGCAGTTTCGACAGGATGAATGAAAAACTGTTTTTT. This translates into CASSFDRMNEKLFF.